These 32 T cell receptor beta chains came from one sample sequenced in a study of blood T cell repertoires in COVID-19. Data came from immunoSEQ multiplex PCR; TCRdb stores just in-frame clones and leaves some out. The repertoire has about 170,000 clones, around 80% of them found once; the top ten carry about 14%. Sequencing was performed on peripheral blood. Every receptor here comes from a woman aged 70 to 79 with COVID-19, enrolled during active disease.

The chain has TRBV5-1 and TRBJ2-1; 11 bases match TRBD2. The CDR3 totals 15 residues. CDR1 and CDR2 (germline): SGHRS, YFSETQ. J gave up 7 bases and V 2 bases, and 5 bases lay outside the gene matches. The CDR3 reads CASSLLAGVLNEQFF. For the CDR3, the DNA is TGCGCCAGCAGCTTACTAGCGGGAGTGTTAAATGAGCAGTTCTTC.

This chain joins TRBV5-1 and TRBJ2-3; weak D call: TRBD1 (6 bases). The CDR3 runs to 13 residues. Trimming left V 4 bases short and J 9 bases short, with 15 bases between. Germline V lookup: CDR1 SGHRS, CDR2 YFSETQ. CDR3 in DNA: TGCGCCAGCAGCCCCGCCGGACAGAGGACGCAGTATTTT. Its protein product is CASSPAGQRTQYF.

The chain links TRBV5-6 to TRBJ2-1, with unresolved D. CDR3 length: 12 amino acids. Germline-derived CDR1 and CDR2 are SGHDT and YYEEEE. V was cut by 1 base and J by 6 bases, with 5 bases left in between. Here the CDR3 reads CASSLTGNEQFF. The CDR3 bases are TGTGCCAGCAGCTTGACTGGCAATGAGCAGTTCTTC.

The chain is built from TRBV3-1 (or the pseudogene TRBV3-2) and TRBJ2-7; 10 positions agree with TRBD2. The germline CDR1 and CDR2 sequences are LGHDT and YNNKEL (reference sequence). The CDR3 consists of 16 residues. After removal of 3 bases from V and 0 bases from J, the junction contained 5 bases not matched to a gene. The CDR3 coding sequence is TGTGCCAGCAGCCACCCAATAGCGGGAGGCTCCTACGAGCAGTACTTC. Translated: CASSHPIAGGSYEQYF.

V usage is TRBV2 and J usage is TRBJ1-6; 8 bases match TRBD1. V shed 10 bases and J 10 bases; nucleotides not matched to a gene: 12. CDR3 size: 14 residues. Germline loops: CDR1 SNHLY, CDR2 FYNNEI. Here the CDR3 DNA reads TGTGCCACCCGAGGACAGGGTCAAAACTCACCCCTCCACTTT. Amino acids: CATRGQGQNSPLHF.

The chain recombines TRBV10-3 with TRBJ1-5; tentatively, D is TRBD1 (5 bases). CDR3 size: 14 residues. The V gene's germline CDR1 is ENHRY and CDR2 SYGVKD. Trimming removed 10 bases from V and 5 bases from J, with 18 bases in between. The CDR3 nucleotides read TGTGCCACGGGCCCGGGGGGGGTTGATCAGCCCCAGCATTTT. Its translation is CATGPGGVDQPQHF.

The gene calls are TRBV30 and TRBJ2-1, with TRBD2 as a possible D gene (6 bases). Per germline, CDR1 GTSNPN and CDR2 SVGIG (reference sequence). V lost 1 base to trimming and J lost 7 bases, with 11 bases between them. The CDR3 extends over 13 amino acids. The CDR3 nucleotides read TGTGCCTGGAGTGGACTAGGAGGTAATGAGCAGTTCTTC. Its protein is CAWSGLGGNEQFF. Full variable domain (missing parts from reference TRBV30 and TRBJ2-1): SQTIHQWPATLVQPVGSPLSLECTVEGTSNPNLYWYRQAAGRGLQLLFYSVGIGQISSEVPQNLSASRPQDRQFILSSKKLLLSDSGFYLCAWSGLGGNEQFFGPGTRLTVL.

The CDR3 DNA follows: TGCAGCGTGAGGGTCAGGGGGATGAACACTGAAGCTTTCTTT. Protein product: CSVRVRGMNTEAFF. V usage is TRBV29-1 and J usage is TRBJ1-1, with 7 bases identical to TRBD1. The V gene end was trimmed by 6 bases and the J gene end by 0 bases; junction bases not matched to a gene: 7. CDR3 length: 14 residues. Germline CDR1 SQVTM, CDR2 ANQGSEA.

The V call is TRBV6-1, the J call TRBJ2-5; TRBD2 aligns across 7 bases. The ends lost 4 bases at V and 2 bases at J; junction bases unmatched: 13. The CDR3 is 17 amino acids. Germline V lookup: CDR1 MNHNS, CDR2 SASEGT. The CDR3 DNA sequence: TGTGCCAGCAGTGGTCGAGGTGGGGGGGGAACACAAGAGACCCAGTACTTC. This sequence encodes CASSGRGGGGTQETQYF.

The rearrangement uses TRBV5-6 and TRBJ1-1; TRBD1 might be the D (6 bases). Deletions cut 2 bases from V and 1 base from J, with 12 bases between. This CDR3 has 15 amino acids. Germline-derived CDR1 and CDR2 are SGHDT and YYEEEE. The CDR3 DNA follows: TGTGCCAGCAGCTTCAGGGACATCGGGAACACTGAAGCTTTCTTT. Translating it yields CASSFRDIGNTEAFF.

This chain connects TRBV3-1 (or the pseudogene TRBV3-2) to TRBJ2-1, with 11 nucleotides matching TRBD2. Germline lookup yields CDR1 LGHDT and CDR2 YNNKEL (reference sequence). The CDR3 totals 19 residues. With V trimmed by 2 bases and J by 3 bases, 12 bases remained unmatched. Written as DNA, the CDR3 is TGTGCCAGCAGCCAACCCCTTCAGACTAGCGGGACCCTCTACAATGAGCAGTTCTTC. It yields the protein CASSQPLQTSGTLYNEQFF.

This chain uses TRBV29-1 with TRBJ2-7; perhaps TRBD1 as D (5 bases). The V and J ends lost 5 bases and 4 bases respectively, with 15 bases between them. CDR3 size: 13 residues. Germline V gene sequence: CDR1 SQVTM, CDR2 ANQGSEA. CDR3 in amino acids: CSVRPGGAYEQYF. For the CDR3, the DNA is TGCAGCGTTCGCCCAGGTGGGGCTTACGAGCAGTACTTC.

This chain connects TRBV4-2 to TRBJ2-1, with TRBD2 matching over 7 bases. The trim removed 4 bases at V and 2 bases at J, leaving 5 bases unmatched. The CDR3 has 15 amino acids. The germline V gene encodes CDR1 LGHNA and CDR2 YNFKEQ. CDR3 loop: CASSPEAGTYNEQFF. The CDR3 DNA reads as TGTGCCAGCAGCCCGGAAGCGGGAACCTACAATGAGCAGTTCTTC.

This sequence joins TRBV18 and TRBJ2-7; 8 nucleotides match TRBD1. This CDR3 is 15 amino acids long. The V and J ends lost 5 bases and 2 bases, in that order; junction bases with no gene match: 8. CDR1 and CDR2 (germline): KGHSH, LQKENI. The CDR3 DNA reads as TGTGCCAGCTCAGCTACAGGGGGGAATACCTACGAGCAGTACTTC. As protein: CASSATGGNTYEQYF.

This clone was detected only once. The chain carries TRBV18 and TRBJ1-5; 9 bases align to TRBD1. This CDR3 is 16 amino acids long. Germline V gene lookup returns CDR1 KGHSH and CDR2 LQKENI. V shed 6 bases, J shed 4 bases, and the junction held 10 bases outside the gene matches. In DNA, the CDR3 is TGTGCCAGCTCCCTTGTTGGAGGACAGGGGAATCAGCCCCAGCATTTT. Its protein product is CASSLVGGQGNQPQHF.

This clone was detected only a few times. The chain employs TRBV4-1 and TRBJ2-2; TRBD1 might be the D (5 bases). The V end lost 0 bases, the J end lost 3 bases, and 20 bases lay between the germline ends. Germline V lookup: CDR1 MGHRA, CDR2 YSYEKL. The CDR3 runs 19 residues. CDR3 coding DNA: TGCGCCAGCAGCCAAGAACCTGGGGCAGCTCTTCTATACACCGGGGAGCTGTTTTTT. Protein: CASSQEPGAALLYTGELFF.

The CDR3 bases are TGTGCCAGCAGTGATAACAGGGGGGCCAACGTCCTGACTTTC. This gives the protein CASSDNRGANVLTF. The chain couples TRBV2 to TRBJ2-6, with D perhaps matching TRBD1 (5 bases). V gave up 3 bases and J gave up 4 bases, with 7 bases separating them. Germline V gives CDR1 SNHLY, CDR2 FYNNEI. This CDR3 is built from 14 residues.

The chain combines TRBV7-8 with TRBJ1-4, with D perhaps TRBD1 (5 bases). V was clipped by 1 base and J by 7 bases, with 7 bases between them. CDR1 is SGHVS, CDR2 FQNEAQ, per germline. There are 13 residues in the CDR3. The chain's CDR3 is CASSLGQGEKLFF. The CDR3 DNA sequence: TGTGCCAGCAGCTTAGGGCAGGGTGAAAAACTGTTTTTT.

This clone was seen only a few times. V is TRBV18 and J is TRBJ1-5; 8 positions agree with TRBD1. The CDR3 length is 17 residues. V dropped 6 bases and J dropped 0; count of bases not matched to a gene: 10. CDR1 is KGHSH, CDR2 LQKENI, per germline. The CDR3 region has the DNA TGTGCCAGCTCCCGGAGTGCAGGGGGCCATAGCAATCAGCCCCAGCATTTT. Protein product: CASSRSAGGHSNQPQHF.

V gene TRBV4-1 combines with J gene TRBJ2-3; 11 positions match TRBD1. Germline V gene sequence: CDR1 MGHRA, CDR2 YSYEKL. The J segment lost 6 bases and the V segment lost 4 bases, leaving 12 bases of the junction unmatched. This CDR3 comprises 17 residues. The CDR3 here is CASSRGQGVDLRDTQYF. The CDR3 DNA reads as TGCGCCAGCAGCCGGGGACAGGGGGTCGATCTTAGGGATACGCAGTATTTT.

The chain is built from TRBV6-5 and TRBJ2-2; D gene ambiguous. V was shortened by 7 bases and J by 2 bases, with 11 bases between the two germline ends. From germline, CDR1 is MNHEY and CDR2 SVGAGI. The CDR3 totals 14 residues. The CDR3 region is CASTRHLNTGELFF. CDR3 nucleotides: TGTGCCAGCACCAGGCACCTCAACACCGGGGAGCTGTTTTTT.

This chain uses TRBV12-3 or TRBV12-4 with TRBJ1-2, with 9 positions matching TRBD1. Trimming cost V 1 base and J 6 bases; bases outside gene matches: 0. This CDR3 comprises 13 residues. The chain's CDR3 is CASSLGQGDGYTF. The CDR3 DNA reads as TGTGCCAGCAGTTTAGGACAGGGGGATGGCTACACCTTC.

The rearrangement joins TRBV7-9 to TRBJ1-4, with D unclear. Looked up from germline, CDR1 is SEHNR and CDR2 is FQNEAQ (reference sequence). CDR3 length: 15 amino acids. V gave up 1 base and J gave up 2 bases, with 8 bases separating them. The CDR3 DNA follows: TGTGCCAGCAGCTTAGGATCCCAGACTAATGAAAAACTGTTTTTT. Its translation is CASSLGSQTNEKLFF.

The J gene is TRBJ2-1, the V gene TRBV12-3 or TRBV12-4; tentatively, D is TRBD1 (5 bases). Trimming took 8 bases from V and 5 from J, leaving 10 bases between them. The CDR3 loop spans 12 amino acids. DNA for the CDR3: TGTGCCAGCCTAGGGGCGCACAATGAGCAGTTCTTC. Translation gives CASLGAHNEQFF.

This chain uses TRBV28 with TRBJ1-2; D is ambiguous. Trimming pared 1 base from V and 8 bases from J, leaving 14 bases between. Germline assignment: CDR1 MDHEN and CDR2 SYDVKM. This CDR3 spans 14 amino acids. CDR3 DNA: TGTGCCAGCAGTTTATCGGGCAGGCAGCGGGGCTACACCTTC. Translated: CASSLSGRQRGYTF.

The sample holds one count of this clone. The chain employs TRBV5-1 and TRBJ2-5, with 8 bases identical to TRBD1. Germline V gives CDR1 SGHRS, CDR2 YFSETQ. The CDR3 runs to 15 residues. Trimming removed 3 bases from V and 2 bases from J; junction bases left unmatched: 6. CDR3 coding DNA: TGCGCCAGCAGCTGGGGACAGGTAGCTCAAGAGACCCAGTACTTC. Translating gives CASSWGQVAQETQYF.

This clone is a singleton in its sample. V is TRBV6-5 and J is TRBJ2-3, with 8 bases fitting TRBD2. The CDR3 consists of 14 residues. V was clipped by 9 bases and J by 6 bases; unmatched bases: 11. CDR1 MNHEY and CDR2 SVGAGI come from the germline V gene. CDR3 DNA: TGTGCCAGTTCGAGGACGGGGGGGCCCGATACGCAGTATTTT. Encoded protein: CASSRTGGPDTQYF.

The J gene is TRBJ1-6, the V gene TRBV7-2; D is undetermined. CDR1 is SGHTA, CDR2 FQGNSA, per germline. The CDR3 has 16 amino acids. The V end was cut by 5 bases, the J end by 7 bases, with 18 bases between. The CDR3 loop reads CASSPRHLGRNSPLHF. The CDR3 DNA sequence: TGTGCCAGCAGCCCACGACACTTAGGGAGAAATTCACCCCTCCACTTT.

The genes are TRBV18 and TRBJ2-1; TRBD1 matches at 8 bases. The CDR3 is made up of 14 amino acids. CDR1 and CDR2 from the germline V gene are KGHSH and LQKENI. Unmatched junction bases numbered 11, after V lost 8 bases and J lost 8 bases. The CDR3 region has the DNA TGTGCCAGCCGACGGACAGGGAAAAACGATGAGCAGTTCTTC. This translates into CASRRTGKNDEQFF.

The chain joins TRBV9 to TRBJ2-3; tentatively, D is TRBD2 (6 bases). The CDR3 loop spans 14 amino acids. Germline V gene lookup returns CDR1 SGDLS and CDR2 YYNGEE. The germline V and J ends were trimmed by 6 bases and 0 bases, with 11 bases remaining between them. CDR3 bases: TGTGCCAGCAATCTAGCGCCTAGCACAGATACGCAGTATTTT. This gives the protein CASNLAPSTDTQYF.

V is TRBV9 and J is TRBJ2-3; D possibly corresponds to TRBD2 (5 bases). V lost 0 bases and J lost 9, with 14 bases in between. Germline-derived CDR1 and CDR2 are SGDLS and YYNGEE. The CDR3 extends over 14 amino acids. CDR3 protein: CASSVATGVGTQYF. CDR3 sequence (DNA): TGTGCCAGCAGCGTAGCTACCGGGGTTGGGACGCAGTATTTT.

This chain connects TRBV10-1 to TRBJ1-1, with D perhaps TRBD1 (6 bases). V shed 2 bases and J shed 1 base, with 8 bases lying between them. In germline, CDR1 is WNHNN, CDR2 SYGVQD (reference sequence). This CDR3 region has 14 residues. This chain's CDR3 is CASSEAGANTEAFF. CDR3 coding DNA: TGCGCCAGCAGTGAGGCAGGGGCGAACACTGAAGCTTTCTTT.